The 21 T cell receptor beta chains in this list originate from one sample, sequenced in a study of shared T cell receptors in the human thymus. Produced via immunoSEQ multiplex PCR; TCRdb's table is partial and in-frame only. The profile shows 55,000 to 75,000 clones, about 95% of them singletons. Sequencing input: thymocytes. The receptors shown here come from a human donor.

This rearrangement joins TRBV4-2 to TRBJ2-7; TRBD1 agrees at 9 bases. The V and J ends lost 1 base and 3 bases, in that order; junction bases with no gene match: 10. The germline CDR1 and CDR2 sequences are LGHNA and YNFKEQ. CDR3 length equals 17 residues. The CDR3 reads CASSQVGPSDRGYEQYF. Written as DNA, the CDR3 is TGTGCCAGCAGCCAAGTAGGGCCATCGGACAGGGGCTACGAGCAGTACTTC.

The rearrangement links TRBV11-2 to TRBJ1-2; 8 nucleotides match TRBD1. CDR3 length: 14 residues. Germline lookup yields CDR1 SGHAT and CDR2 FQNNGV. V lost 5 bases to trimming and J lost 4 bases; unmatched junction nucleotides: 6. The CDR3 loop reads CASSLPDRVYGYTF. In nucleotides, the CDR3 is TGTGCCAGCAGCCTACCGGACAGGGTCTATGGCTACACCTTC. Full variable domain (missing parts from reference TRBV11-2 and TRBJ1-2): EAGVAQSPRYKIIEKRQSVAFWCNPISGHATLYWYQQILGQGPKLLIQFQNNGVVDDSQLPKDRFSAERLKGVDSTLKIQPAKLEDSAVYLCASSLPDRVYGYTFGSGTRLTVV.

The chain employs TRBV19 and TRBJ2-3; the D call may be TRBD1 or TRBD2 (5 bases each). With 0 bases removed from V and 2 bases from J, the gap between germline ends came to 12 bases. Per the germline V gene, CDR1 is LNHDA and CDR2 is SQIVND (reference sequence). CDR3 length equals 16 residues. CDR3 sequence: CASSIDTGTTTDTQYF. The CDR3 nucleotides read TGTGCCAGTAGTATAGATACGGGGACGACCACAGATACGCAGTATTTT.

The J gene is TRBJ2-5, the V gene TRBV7-2; 12 positions agree with TRBD2. Germline V lookup: CDR1 SGHTA, CDR2 FQGNSA. This CDR3 region has 15 residues. V shed 5 bases and J 5 bases; nucleotides not matched to a gene: 6. For the CDR3, the DNA is TGTGCCAGCAGCCAAGGACTAGCGGGGTTTGAGACCCAGTACTTC. Its translation is CASSQGLAGFETQYF.

The J gene is TRBJ1-2, the V gene TRBV10-1; D perhaps matches TRBD1 (5 bases). V was cut by 2 bases and J by 4 bases, with 26 bases left in between. The CDR3 contains 19 residues. Germline V gene sequence: CDR1 WNHNN, CDR2 SYGVQD (reference sequence). CDR3 protein: CASSEPTRGVTAQCYGYTF. For the CDR3, the DNA is TGCGCCAGCAGTGAGCCTACTAGAGGGGTCACGGCGCAATGCTATGGCTACACCTTC.

The rearrangement links TRBV29-1 to TRBJ2-7; TRBD2 aligns across 7 bases. Trimming removed 2 bases from V and 2 bases from J; junction bases left unmatched: 9. The CDR3 runs 15 residues. Germline-derived CDR1 and CDR2 are SQVTM and ANQGSEA. CDR3 in amino acids: CSVESGAVEPYEQYF. The CDR3 coding sequence is TGCAGCGTTGAAAGCGGGGCAGTAGAACCCTACGAGCAGTACTTC.

The chain carries TRBV28 and TRBJ1-5, with a possible D match to TRBD1 (6 bases). Per germline, CDR1 MDHEN and CDR2 SYDVKM. The ends were cut back, 3 bases at V and 5 bases at J, with 23 bases in the middle. The CDR3 extends over 18 amino acids. The chain's CDR3 is CASSFRYRTAKGHQPQHF. The CDR3 coding sequence is TGTGCCAGCAGTTTCCGTTATAGGACAGCGAAAGGGCATCAGCCCCAGCATTTT.

This clone was counted once. This chain links TRBV5-4 with TRBJ1-6; D gene ambiguous. The CDR3 length is 15 residues. CDR1 and CDR2 (germline): SGHNT, YYREEE (reference sequence). V gave up 3 bases and J gave up 8 bases, with 15 bases separating them. CDR3 DNA sequence: TGTGCCAGCAGCTCCGAAGAAGTACCGTATTCACCCCTCCACTTT. Translated: CASSSEEVPYSPLHF.

The V call is TRBV5-1, the J call TRBJ2-2, with TRBD1 identical over 9 bases. The CDR3 covers 18 residues. The ends lost 5 bases at V and 1 base at J; junction bases unmatched: 12. Germline-derived CDR1 and CDR2 are SGHRS and YFSETQ. The CDR3 loop is CASSPIRTGELNTGELFF. For the CDR3, the DNA is TGCGCCAGCAGTCCGATAAGGACAGGGGAACTGAACACCGGGGAGCTGTTTTTT.

Notes on this clone: An end of the junction does not agree with germline; a read error may underlie this. The genes are TRBV4-1 and TRBJ1-6; D may be TRBD1 (6 bases). The V gene's germline CDR1 is MGHRA and CDR2 YSYEKL. The CDR3 spans 16 residues. CDR3 region: CASSQDNRADNSPPHF. The CDR3 nucleotides are TGCGCCAGCAGCCAAGATAACAGGGCGGATAATTCACCCCCCCACTTT.

The chain combines TRBV10-3 with TRBJ2-1; D ambiguous. V lost 4 bases, J lost 5 bases, and 15 bases lay in between. There are 15 residues in the CDR3. CDR1 is ENHRY, CDR2 SYGVKD, per germline. This CDR3 reads CAISVRKGNHNEQFF. The CDR3 region has the DNA TGTGCCATCAGTGTCCGGAAAGGTAATCACAATGAGCAGTTCTTC.

The rearrangement uses TRBV7-2 and TRBJ2-7; D gene uncertain. Germline V gene lookup returns CDR1 SGHTA and CDR2 FQGNSA. The CDR3 runs 19 residues. Between the trimmed V and J ends, which lost 0 bases and 2 bases, there was a span of 23 bases. CDR3: CASSLALITPTSNPYEQYF. The DNA for the CDR3 is TGTGCCAGCAGCTTAGCGCTAATCACTCCAACCTCGAATCCCTACGAGCAGTACTTC.

The chain uses TRBV27 and TRBJ2-3; D might be TRBD1 or TRBD2, each matching 6 bases. V lost 3 bases, J lost 6 bases, and 34 bases lay in between. The germline V gene encodes CDR1 MNHEY and CDR2 SMNVEV (reference sequence). The CDR3 consists of 21 residues. CDR3 sequence (DNA): TGTGCCAGCAGTTTTAAGGGGGGCCAAGATATGACCGGTTATGGGTCGGATACGCAGTATTTT. Protein sequence: CASSFKGGQDMTGYGSDTQYF.

The chain couples TRBV19 to TRBJ2-1; 8 positions match TRBD1. The CDR3 consists of 17 residues. The V segment lost 0 bases and the J segment 3 bases; nucleotides outside the gene matches: 7. Germline values: CDR1 LNHDA, CDR2 SQIVND (reference sequence). Here the CDR3 DNA reads TGTGCCAGTAGTATAGATCGCAGGGGGCGCTTCTACAATGAGCAGTTCTTC. Its translation is CASSIDRRGRFYNEQFF. Supplemented by reference TRBV19 and TRBJ2-1, the full variable domain reads DGGITQSPKYLFRKEGQNVTLSCEQNLNHDAMYWYRQDPGQGLRLIYYSQIVNDFQKGDIAEGYSVSREKKESFPLTVTSAQKNPTAFYLCASSIDRRGRFYNEQFFGPGTRLTVL.

The chain recombines TRBV11-3 with TRBJ1-1, with D perhaps matching TRBD1 (5 bases). The CDR3 sequence is 14 residues long. The V end lost 5 bases, the J end lost 2 bases, and 12 bases lay between the germline ends. CDR1 SGHNT and CDR2 YENEEA come from the germline V gene. The CDR3 reads CASSPGLANTEAFF. The CDR3 DNA is TGTGCCAGCAGCCCGGGACTGGCCAACACTGAAGCTTTCTTT.

This clone was picked up a small number of times. The V and J genes are TRBV27 and TRBJ1-6; D is unresolved. From germline, CDR1 is MNHEY and CDR2 SMNVEV (reference sequence). Trimming removed 8 bases from V and 8 bases from J, with 10 bases in between. The CDR3 runs to 12 residues. CDR3 sequence: CASGVSDSPLHF. CDR3 nucleotides: TGTGCCAGCGGGGTTTCTGATTCACCCCTCCACTTT.

This clone has a handful of counts. This sequence joins TRBV4-2 and TRBJ1-1; maybe TRBD1 (6 bases). Trimming took off 2 bases at V and 11 bases at J, with 15 bases between the two ends. The length of the CDR3 is 13 residues. Germline CDR1 and CDR2: LGHNA and YNFKEQ. The CDR3 nucleotides read TGTGCCAGCAGCCAACGGACAGCTCCGCGGGCTTTCTTT. Encoded protein: CASSQRTAPRAFF.

The CDR3 here is CASSLSRDRGIGYEQYF. The CDR3 DNA is TGCGCCAGCAGTCTATCCCGGGACAGGGGGATCGGATACGAGCAGTACTTC. The chain is built from TRBV10-1 and TRBJ2-7; 11 bases match TRBD1. Germline CDR1 WNHNN, CDR2 SYGVQD (reference sequence). CDR3 length: 17 residues. J gave up 4 bases and V 5 bases, and 13 bases lay outside the gene matches.

The table lists this clone with a count of one. CDR3 protein: CASSDRGGSGANVLTF. CDR3 sequence (DNA): TGTGCCAGCAGTGACAGGGGGGGCTCTGGGGCCAACGTCCTGACTTTC. The V gene is TRBV6-4, the J gene TRBJ2-6; D is possibly TRBD2 (7 bases). Germline values: CDR1 MRHNA, CDR2 SNTAGT. Trimming stripped 2 bases from V and 0 bases from J, with 8 bases between. The CDR3 has 16 amino acids.

The chain uses TRBV11-2 and TRBJ1-3, with 7 bases fitting TRBD1. The CDR3 is 15 amino acids. The trim removed 4 bases at V and 3 bases at J, leaving 6 bases unmatched. In germline, CDR1 is SGHAT, CDR2 FQNNGV. The CDR3 DNA reads as TGTGCCAGCAGCTCGGAGGGGACAGTTGGAAACACCATATATTTT. It is translated as CASSSEGTVGNTIYF.

The chain couples TRBV28 to TRBJ1-5; 8 bases agree with TRBD1. Germline V gene sequence: CDR1 MDHEN, CDR2 SYDVKM. Trimming cost V 8 bases and J 0 bases; bases outside gene matches: 6. The CDR3 totals 15 residues. Here the CDR3 reads CASGYRGYSNQPQHF. DNA of the CDR3: TGTGCCAGCGGCTACAGGGGGTATAGCAATCAGCCCCAGCATTTT.